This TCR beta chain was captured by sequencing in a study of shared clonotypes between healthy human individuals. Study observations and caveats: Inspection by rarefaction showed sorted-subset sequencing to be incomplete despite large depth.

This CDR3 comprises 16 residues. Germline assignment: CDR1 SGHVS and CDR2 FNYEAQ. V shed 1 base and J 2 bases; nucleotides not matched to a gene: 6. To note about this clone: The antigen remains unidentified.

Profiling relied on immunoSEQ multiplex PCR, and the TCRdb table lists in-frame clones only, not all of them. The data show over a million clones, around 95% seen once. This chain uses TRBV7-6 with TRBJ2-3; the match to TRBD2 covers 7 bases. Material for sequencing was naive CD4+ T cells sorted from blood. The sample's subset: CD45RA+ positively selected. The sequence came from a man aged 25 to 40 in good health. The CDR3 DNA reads TGTGCCAGCAGCTTAGGGGGCGGGAGTCACACAGATACGCAGTATTTT. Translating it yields CASSLGGGSHTDTQYF.